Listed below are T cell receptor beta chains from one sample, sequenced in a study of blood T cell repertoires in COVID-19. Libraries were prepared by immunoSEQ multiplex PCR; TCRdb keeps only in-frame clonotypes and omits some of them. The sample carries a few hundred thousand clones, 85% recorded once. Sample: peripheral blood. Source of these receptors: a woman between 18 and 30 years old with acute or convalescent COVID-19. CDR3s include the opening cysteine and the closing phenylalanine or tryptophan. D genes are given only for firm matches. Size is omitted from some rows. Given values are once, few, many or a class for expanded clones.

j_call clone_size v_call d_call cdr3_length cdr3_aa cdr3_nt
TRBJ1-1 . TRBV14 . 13 CASSQAGTGLAFF TGTGCCAGCAGCCAAGCCGGAACAGGGTTGGCTTTCTTT
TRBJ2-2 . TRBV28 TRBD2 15 CASSPLAGYTGELFF TGTGCCAGCAGTCCACTAGCGGGATACACCGGGGAGCTGTTTTTT
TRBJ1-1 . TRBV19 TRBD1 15 CASSIAPGGNTEAFF TGTGCCAGTAGTATAGCTCCAGGGGGTAACACTGAAGCTTTCTTT
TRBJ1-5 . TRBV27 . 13 CASSSQLNQPQHF TGTGCCAGCAGTTCCCAACTCAATCAGCCCCAGCATTTT
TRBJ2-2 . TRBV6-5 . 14 CASSYMAEAGELFF TGTGCCAGCAGTTACATGGCTGAGGCCGGGGAGCTGTTTTTT
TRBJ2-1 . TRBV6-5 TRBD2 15 CASSKTSGEFDEQFF TGTGCCAGCAGTAAGACTAGCGGAGAGTTCGATGAGCAGTTCTTC
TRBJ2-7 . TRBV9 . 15 CASSPRGGSAYEQYF TGTGCCAGCAGCCCGCGGGGTGGAAGTGCCTACGAGCAGTACTTC
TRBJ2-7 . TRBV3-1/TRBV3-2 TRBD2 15 CASSQDWGLGFGQYF TGTGCCAGCAGCCAAGACTGGGGACTAGGGTTCGGGCAGTACTTC
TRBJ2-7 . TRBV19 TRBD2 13 CASTLAGGLEQYF TGTGCCAGTACGCTAGCGGGTGGCCTGGAGCAGTACTTC
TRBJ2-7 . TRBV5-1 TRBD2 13 CASSTGGEDEQYF TGCGCCAGCAGCACGGGGGGAGAAGACGAGCAGTACTTC
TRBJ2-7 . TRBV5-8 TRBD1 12 CAWGTGGREQYF TGTGCCTGGGGGACAGGGGGTCGCGAGCAGTACTTC
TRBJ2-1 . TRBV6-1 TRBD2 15 CASSDLAGIAYEQFF TGTGCCAGCAGTGACCTAGCGGGTATTGCTTATGAGCAGTTCTTC
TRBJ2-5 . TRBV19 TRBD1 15 CASSSQGARQETQYF TGTGCCAGTAGTTCACAGGGGGCGCGCCAAGAGACCCAGTACTTC
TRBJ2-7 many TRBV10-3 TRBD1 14 CAISEADRDHEQYF TGTGCCATCAGTGAGGCGGACAGGGACCACGAGCAGTACTTC
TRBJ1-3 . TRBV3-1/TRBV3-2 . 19 CASSTDRGWLRSSGNTIYF TGTGCCAGCAGCACCGACCGCGGGTGGTTGAGAAGCTCTGGAAACACCATATATTTT
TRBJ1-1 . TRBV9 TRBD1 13 CASSASEGANAFF TGTGCCAGCAGCGCCTCGGAGGGGGCAAATGCTTTCTTT